This TCR beta chain comes out of a study of Ad26.COV2.S vaccination and SARS-CoV-2 variants. To note about this clone: Its antigen is currently unknown.

The treatment was: 19 received Ad26.COV2.S at low or high dose, single or two shots; 5 received placebo; per-sample allocation not given. Sampling happened 63 days after the first vaccine or placebo injection. The protocol was immunoSEQ multiplex PCR, while the TCRdb copy is restricted to in-frame clones and leaves out a portion. Among 400,000 to 500,000 clones listed, roughly 89% were seen once. Study observations and caveats: Among vaccine recipients, spike-specific TCR breadth exceeded that of placebo recipients.

V trimming: 4 bases; J trimming: 0 bases; junction bases outside the gene matches: 8. The CDR3 extends over 17 amino acids. Looked up from germline, CDR1 is SGHTA and CDR2 is FQGNSA. The clonotype was recovered from a person aged 18-60 years who received the Ad26.COV2.S COVID-19 vaccine or a placebo. This chain connects TRBV7-2 to TRBJ1-3; 8 bases align to TRBD1. The input for sequencing was peripheral blood, taken in a trial of Ad26.COV2.S vaccine versus placebo. The CDR3 spells CASSSTGTGYSGNTIYF. Written as DNA, the CDR3 is TGTGCCAGCAGCTCAACCGGGACAGGTTACTCTGGAAACACCATATATTTT.